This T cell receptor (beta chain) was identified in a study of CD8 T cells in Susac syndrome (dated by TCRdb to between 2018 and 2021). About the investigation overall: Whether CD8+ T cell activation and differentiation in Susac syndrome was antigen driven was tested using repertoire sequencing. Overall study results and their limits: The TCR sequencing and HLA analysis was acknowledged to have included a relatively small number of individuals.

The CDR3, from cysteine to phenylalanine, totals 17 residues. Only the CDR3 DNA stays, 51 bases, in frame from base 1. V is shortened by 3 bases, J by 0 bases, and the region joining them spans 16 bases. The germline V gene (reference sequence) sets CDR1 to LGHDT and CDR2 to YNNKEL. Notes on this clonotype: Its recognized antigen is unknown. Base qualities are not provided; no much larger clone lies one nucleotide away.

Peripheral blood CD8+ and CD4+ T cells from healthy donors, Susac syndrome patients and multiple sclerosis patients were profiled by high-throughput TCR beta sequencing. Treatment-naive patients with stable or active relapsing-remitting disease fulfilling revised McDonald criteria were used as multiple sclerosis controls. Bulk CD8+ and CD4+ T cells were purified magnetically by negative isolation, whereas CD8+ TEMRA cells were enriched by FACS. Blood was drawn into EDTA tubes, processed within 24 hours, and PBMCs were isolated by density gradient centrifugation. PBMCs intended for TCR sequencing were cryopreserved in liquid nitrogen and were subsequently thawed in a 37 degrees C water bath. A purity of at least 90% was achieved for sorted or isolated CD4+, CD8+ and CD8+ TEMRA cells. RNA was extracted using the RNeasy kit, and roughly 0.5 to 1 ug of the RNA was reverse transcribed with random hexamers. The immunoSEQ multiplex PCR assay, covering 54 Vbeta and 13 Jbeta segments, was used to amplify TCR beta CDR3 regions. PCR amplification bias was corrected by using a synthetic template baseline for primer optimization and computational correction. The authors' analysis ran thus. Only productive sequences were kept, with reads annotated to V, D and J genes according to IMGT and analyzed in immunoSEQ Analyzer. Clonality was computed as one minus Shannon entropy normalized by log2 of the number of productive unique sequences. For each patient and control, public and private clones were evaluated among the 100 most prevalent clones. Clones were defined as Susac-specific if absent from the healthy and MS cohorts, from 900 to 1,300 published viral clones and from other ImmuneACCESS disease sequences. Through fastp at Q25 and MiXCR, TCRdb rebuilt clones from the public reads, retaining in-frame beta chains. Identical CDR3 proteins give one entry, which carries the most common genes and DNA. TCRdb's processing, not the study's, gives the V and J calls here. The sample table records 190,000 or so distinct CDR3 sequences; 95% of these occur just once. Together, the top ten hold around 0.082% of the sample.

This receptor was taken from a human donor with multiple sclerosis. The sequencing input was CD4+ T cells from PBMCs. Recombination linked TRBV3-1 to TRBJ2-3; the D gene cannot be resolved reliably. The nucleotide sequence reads TGTGCCAGCAGCCAGCCTGCGGATCCCTCTAGCACAGATACGCAGTATTTT. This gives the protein CASSQPADPSSTDTQYF.